Here is one T cell receptor beta chain with its context. Antigen: not known. The V gene's germline CDR1 is LNHDA and CDR2 SQIVND (reference sequence). The J segment lost 2 bases and the V segment lost 6 bases, leaving 11 bases of the junction unmatched. This CDR3 region has 16 residues. These data come from a study of CD8 T cells in ankylosing spondylitis. Study-wide points: Fewer than 10 highly homologous variants formed a TCR beta motif that appeared characteristic of ankylosing spondylitis blood.

TCRdb redid the calling of the 5' RACE reads with MiXCR, one entry per CDR3 protein. The sample yields about 840,000 distinct CDR3 sequences, approximately 12% seen once. Sequenced material: blood, either unsorted or a sorted T cell fraction (not recorded which). This clonotype was obtained from a male donor with ankylosing spondylitis. The chain combines TRBV19 with TRBJ2-7, with 9 positions matching TRBD2. CDR3 in amino acids: CASSPRAGGLTYEQYF. CDR3 nucleotides: TGTGCCAGTAGCCCGAGGGCGGGAGGGCTTACCTACGAGCAGTACTTC.